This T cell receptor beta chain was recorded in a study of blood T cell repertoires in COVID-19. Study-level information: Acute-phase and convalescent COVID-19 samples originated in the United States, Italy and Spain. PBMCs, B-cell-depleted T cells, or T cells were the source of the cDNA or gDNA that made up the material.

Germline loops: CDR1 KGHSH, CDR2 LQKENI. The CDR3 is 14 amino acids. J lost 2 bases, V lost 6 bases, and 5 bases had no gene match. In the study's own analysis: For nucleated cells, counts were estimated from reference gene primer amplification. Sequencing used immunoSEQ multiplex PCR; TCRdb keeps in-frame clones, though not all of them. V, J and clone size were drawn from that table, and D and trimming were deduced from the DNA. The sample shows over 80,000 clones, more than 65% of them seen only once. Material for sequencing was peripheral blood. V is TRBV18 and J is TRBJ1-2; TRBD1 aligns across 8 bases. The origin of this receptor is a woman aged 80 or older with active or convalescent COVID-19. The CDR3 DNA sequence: TGTGCCAGCTCCCTGGACAGGGCCAACTATGGCTACACCTTC. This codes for CASSLDRANYGYTF.